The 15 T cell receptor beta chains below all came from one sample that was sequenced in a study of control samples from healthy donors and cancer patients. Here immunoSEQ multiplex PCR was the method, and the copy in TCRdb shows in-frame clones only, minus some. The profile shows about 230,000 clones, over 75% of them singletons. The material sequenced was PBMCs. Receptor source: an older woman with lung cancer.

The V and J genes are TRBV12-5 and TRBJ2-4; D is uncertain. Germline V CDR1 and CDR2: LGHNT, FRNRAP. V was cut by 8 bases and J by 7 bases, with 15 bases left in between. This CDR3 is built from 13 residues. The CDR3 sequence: CASRRLGNNIQYF. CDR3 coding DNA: TGTGCTAGTCGACGGCTAGGCAACAACATTCAGTACTTC.

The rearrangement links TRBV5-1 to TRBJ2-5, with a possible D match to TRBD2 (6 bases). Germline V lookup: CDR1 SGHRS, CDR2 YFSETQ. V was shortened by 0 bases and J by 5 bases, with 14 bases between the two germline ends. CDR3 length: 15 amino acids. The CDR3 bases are TGCGCCAGCAGCTTGGTGCGGCTAGCGATGGAGACCCAGTACTTC. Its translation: CASSLVRLAMETQYF.

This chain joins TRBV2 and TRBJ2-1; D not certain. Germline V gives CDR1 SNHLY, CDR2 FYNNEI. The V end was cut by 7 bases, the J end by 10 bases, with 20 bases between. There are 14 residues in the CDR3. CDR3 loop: CASIYQTGPGEQFF. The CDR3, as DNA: TGTGCCAGCATCTACCAAACTGGACCCGGGGAGCAGTTCTTC.

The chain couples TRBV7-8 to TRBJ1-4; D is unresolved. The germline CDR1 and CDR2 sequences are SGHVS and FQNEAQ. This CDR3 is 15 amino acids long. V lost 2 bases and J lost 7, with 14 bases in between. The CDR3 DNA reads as TGTGCCAGCAGCTTAAGGGCCGGGGTCCTTGAAAAACTGTTTTTT. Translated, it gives CASSLRAGVLEKLFF.

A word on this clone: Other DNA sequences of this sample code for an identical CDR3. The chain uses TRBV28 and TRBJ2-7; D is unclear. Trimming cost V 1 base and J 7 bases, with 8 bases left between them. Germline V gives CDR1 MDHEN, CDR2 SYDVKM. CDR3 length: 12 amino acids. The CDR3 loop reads CASSLSPLEQYF. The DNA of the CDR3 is TGTGCCAGCAGTTTATCCCCTCTAGAGCAGTACTTC.

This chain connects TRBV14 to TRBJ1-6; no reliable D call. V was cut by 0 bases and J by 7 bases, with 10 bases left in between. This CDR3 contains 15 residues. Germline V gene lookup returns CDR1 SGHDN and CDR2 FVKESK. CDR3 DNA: TGTGCCAGCAGCCAAGATGGAGGGTCCAATTCACCCCTCCACTTT. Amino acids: CASSQDGGSNSPLHF.

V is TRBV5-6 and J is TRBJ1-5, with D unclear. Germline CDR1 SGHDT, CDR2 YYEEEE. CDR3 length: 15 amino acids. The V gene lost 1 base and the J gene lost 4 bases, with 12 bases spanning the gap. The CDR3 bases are TGTGCCAGCAGCTTGCGGCCACCTCGTAATCAGCCCCAGCATTTT. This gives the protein CASSLRPPRNQPQHF. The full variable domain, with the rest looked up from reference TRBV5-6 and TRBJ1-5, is DAGVTQSPTHLIKTRGQQVTLRCSPKSGHDTVSWYQQALGQGPQFIFQYYEEEERQRGNFPDRFSGHQFPNYSSELNVNALLLGDSALYLCASSLRPPRNQPQHFGDGTRLSIL.

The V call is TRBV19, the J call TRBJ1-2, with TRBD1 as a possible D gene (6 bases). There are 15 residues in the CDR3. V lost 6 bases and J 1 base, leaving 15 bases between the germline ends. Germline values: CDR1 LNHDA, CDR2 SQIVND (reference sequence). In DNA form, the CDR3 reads TGTGCCAGTAGCGTATGGGACACCATTAACTATGGCTACACCTTC. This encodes CASSVWDTINYGYTF.

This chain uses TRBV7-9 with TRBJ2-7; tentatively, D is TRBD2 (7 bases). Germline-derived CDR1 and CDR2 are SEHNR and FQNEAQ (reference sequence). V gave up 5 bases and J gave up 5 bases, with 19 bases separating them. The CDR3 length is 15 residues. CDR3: CASSHRGGGKDEQYF. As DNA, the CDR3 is TGTGCCAGCAGCCACCGAGGGGGGGGCAAGGACGAGCAGTACTTC.

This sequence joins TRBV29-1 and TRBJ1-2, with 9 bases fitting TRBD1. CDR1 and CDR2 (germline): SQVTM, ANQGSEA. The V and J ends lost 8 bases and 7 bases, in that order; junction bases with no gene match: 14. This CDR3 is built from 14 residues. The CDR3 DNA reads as TGCAGCTCCACAGGGGGCGAGGGGCGAGGTGGCTACACCTTC. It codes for CSSTGGEGRGGYTF.

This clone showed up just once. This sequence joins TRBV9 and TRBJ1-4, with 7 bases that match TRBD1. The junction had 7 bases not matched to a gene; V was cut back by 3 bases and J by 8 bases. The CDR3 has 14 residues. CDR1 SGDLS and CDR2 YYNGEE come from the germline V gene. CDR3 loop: CASSARTGGEKLFF. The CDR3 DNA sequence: TGTGCCAGCAGCGCTCGGACAGGTGGGGAAAAACTGTTTTTT.

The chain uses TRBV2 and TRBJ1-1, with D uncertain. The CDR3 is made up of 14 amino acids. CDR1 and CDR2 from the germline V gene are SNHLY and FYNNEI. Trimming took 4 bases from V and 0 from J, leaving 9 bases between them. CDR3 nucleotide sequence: TGTGCCAGCAGTGTAGAAACGATGAACACTGAAGCTTTCTTT. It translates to CASSVETMNTEAFF.

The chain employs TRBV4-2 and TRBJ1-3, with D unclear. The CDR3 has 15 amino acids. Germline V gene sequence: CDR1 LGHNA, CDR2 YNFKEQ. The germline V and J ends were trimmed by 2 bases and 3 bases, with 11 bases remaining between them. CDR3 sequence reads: CASSQREGSGNTIYF. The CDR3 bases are TGTGCCAGCAGCCAAAGGGAGGGCAGTGGAAACACCATATATTTT.

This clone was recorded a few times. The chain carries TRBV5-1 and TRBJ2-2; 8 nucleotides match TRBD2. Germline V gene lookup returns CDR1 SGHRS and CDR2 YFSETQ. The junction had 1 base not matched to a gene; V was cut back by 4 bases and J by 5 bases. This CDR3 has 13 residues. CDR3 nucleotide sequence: TGCGCCAGCAGCCGCGGGGGGACCGGGGAGCTGTTTTTT. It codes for CASSRGGTGELFF. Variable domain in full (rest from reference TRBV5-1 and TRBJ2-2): KAGVTQTPRYLIKTRGQQVTLSCSPISGHRSVSWYQQTPGQGLQFLFEYFSETQRNKGNFPGRFSGRQFSNSRSEMNVSTLELGDSALYLCASSRGGTGELFFGEGSRLTVL.

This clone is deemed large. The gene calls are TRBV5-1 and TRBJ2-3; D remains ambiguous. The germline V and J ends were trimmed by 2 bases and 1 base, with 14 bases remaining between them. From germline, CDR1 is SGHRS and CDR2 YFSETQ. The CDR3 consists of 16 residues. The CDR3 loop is CASSFGLDERTDTQYF. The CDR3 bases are TGCGCCAGCAGCTTCGGTTTGGACGAGCGCACAGATACGCAGTATTTT.